Following are 28 T cell receptor beta chains from one sample sequenced in a study of T cell repertoires in cytomegalovirus infection. Antigens for these TCRs are unknown. TCRdb ran MiXCR on the reads and lists one entry per CDR3 protein. Found here are a few hundred thousand distinct CDR3 sequences, roughly 42% of them singletons; the top ten hold around 48%. The starting material was cultured PBMCs, obtained from culture after CMV antigen stimulation. All receptors derive from a human donor in good health (CMV status not recorded). Some clones in this sample may be carry-over from other donors' samples.

This chain links TRBV19 with TRBJ2-3; D may be TRBD2 (5 bases). The germline V gene encodes CDR1 LNHDA and CDR2 SQIVND (reference sequence). The CDR3 length is 14 residues. V was clipped by 6 bases and J by 6 bases, with 16 bases between them. CDR3 nucleotide sequence: TGTGCCAGTAGGGCCCGGGGTTCGTCCGATACGCAGTATTTT. Its translation is CASRARGSSDTQYF.

This clonotype came up many times. The CDR3 nucleotides read TGTGCCAGCAGTTACTCGATTGACCGGGACAAAAACTACGAGCAGTACTTC. Amino acids: CASSYSIDRDKNYEQYF. The chain has TRBV6-6 and TRBJ2-7; D is perhaps TRBD1 (6 bases). V was shortened by 0 bases and J by 3 bases, with 18 bases between the two germline ends. This CDR3 contains 17 residues. Germline V gene data show CDR1 as MNHNY and CDR2 as SVGAGI (reference sequence).

The rearrangement uses TRBV4-3 and TRBJ1-2, with 8 bases identical to TRBD1. CDR3 size: 14 residues. Germline V gives CDR1 LGHNA, CDR2 YSLEER. The ends lost 7 bases at V and 2 bases at J; junction bases unmatched: 6. CDR3 in amino acids: CASTAWTGNYGYTF. In nucleotides, the CDR3 is TGCGCCAGCACCGCCTGGACAGGGAACTATGGCTACACCTTC.

The chain is built from TRBV11-2 and TRBJ2-3, with 13 bases matching TRBD2. With V trimmed by 5 bases and J by 3 bases, 5 bases remained unmatched. Germline V gene lookup returns CDR1 SGHAT and CDR2 FQNNGV. The CDR3 contains 16 residues. In DNA form, the CDR3 reads TGTGCCAGCAGCCGTGGGACTAGCGGGGAGACAGATACGCAGTATTTT. Encoded protein: CASSRGTSGETDTQYF.

The gene calls are TRBV2 and TRBJ2-1; the D is unclear. The germline CDR1 and CDR2 sequences are SNHLY and FYNNEI. The CDR3 totals 13 residues. V was clipped by 2 bases and J by 3 bases, with 5 bases between them. The chain's CDR3 is CASSETGYNEQFF. The CDR3 DNA sequence: TGTGCCAGCAGTGAAACGGGCTACAATGAGCAGTTCTTC.

This clonotype has only a few counts. The genes are TRBV19 and TRBJ1-2; 7 nucleotides agree with TRBD1. This CDR3 has 14 residues. V trimming: 6 bases; J trimming: 6 bases; junction bases outside the gene matches: 10. Looked up from germline, CDR1 is LNHDA and CDR2 is SQIVND (reference sequence). CDR3 region: CASSDAGTADGYTF. The CDR3 coding sequence is TGTGCCAGTAGCGACGCTGGGACAGCGGATGGCTACACCTTC.

This clonotype appeared a few times. One junction end disagrees with the germline gene, perhaps due to a read error. V is TRBV10-3 and J is TRBJ2-1, with D maybe TRBD1 (6 bases). Germline CDR1 reads ENHRY; CDR2 reads SYGVKD. The CDR3 runs to 11 residues. This CDR3 reads CAISETGIQVF. The CDR3 region has the DNA TGTGCCATCAGTGAGACAGGGATTCAGGTCTTC.

V gene TRBV7-4 combines with J gene TRBJ1-1; no reliable D call. Germline loops: CDR1 SGHVT, CDR2 SQSDAQ. With 2 bases removed from V and 5 bases from J, the gap between germline ends came to 9 bases. There are 13 residues in the CDR3. CDR3 sequence: CASSLSARTEAFF. The DNA for the CDR3 is TGTGCCAGCAGCTTATCAGCGCGGACTGAAGCTTTCTTT.

This sequence joins TRBV6-8 and TRBJ2-3, with TRBD2 matching over 8 bases. V lost 0 bases and J lost 3; bases outside the gene matches: 5. Germline CDR1 is MNHGY and CDR2 is SAAAGT. The CDR3 spans 16 residues. The CDR3 loop is CASSYSIPSGTDTQYF. CDR3 nucleotides: TGTGCCAGCAGTTACTCGATCCCTAGCGGGACAGATACGCAGTATTTT.

In this sample, this clonotype turned up a few times. V is TRBV19 and J is TRBJ2-3; D gene ambiguous. Looked up from germline, CDR1 is LNHDA and CDR2 is SQIVND (reference sequence). V was shortened by 7 bases and J by 0 bases, with 11 bases between the two germline ends. This CDR3 comprises 14 residues. The CDR3 DNA reads as TGTGCCAGTAACCCGGGTCTTAGCACAGATACGCAGTATTTT. It is translated as CASNPGLSTDTQYF.

The chain employs TRBV12-3 or TRBV12-4 and TRBJ2-3; 9 positions match TRBD1. V was clipped by 2 bases and J by 3 bases; unmatched bases: 3. The CDR3 covers 15 residues. The CDR3 spells CASSLYRGLTDTQYF. The CDR3 bases are TGTGCCAGCAGTTTATACAGGGGGCTGACAGATACGCAGTATTTT.

The table lists this clonotype with a few counts. J is TRBJ2-5 and V is TRBV7-2; D unresolved. The length of the CDR3 is 14 residues. Trimming left V 1 base short and J 3 bases short, with 9 bases between. Germline-derived CDR1 and CDR2 are SGHTA and FQGNSA. CDR3 sequence (DNA): TGTGCCAGCAGCTTAGGTTTGTCTAAAGAGACCCAGTACTTC. The encoded protein is CASSLGLSKETQYF.

The V and J genes are TRBV18 and TRBJ2-6; D not resolved. V lost 2 bases to trimming and J lost 1 base, with 9 bases between them. Germline assignment: CDR1 KGHSH and CDR2 LQKENI. The CDR3 covers 16 residues. CDR3 bases: TGTGCCAGCTCACCAGGTTCCGATTCTGGGGCCAACGTCCTGACTTTC. Amino acid sequence: CASSPGSDSGANVLTF. The full variable domain, in which reference TRBV18 and TRBJ2-6 provide the parts outside the CDR3, is NAGVMQNPRHLVRRRGQEARLRCSPMKGHSHVYWYRQLPEEGLKFMVYLQKENIIDESGMPKERFSAEFPKEGPSILRIQQVVRGDSAAYFCASSPGSDSGANVLTFGAGSRLTVL.

This clonotype was found a few times. The chain is built from TRBV12-3 or TRBV12-4 and TRBJ1-2, with 9 bases aligning to TRBD1. V dropped 5 bases and J dropped 11; count of bases not matched to a gene: 6. CDR3 length: 12 residues. CDR3 DNA sequence: TGTGCCAGCAGTCCCGGAGGACAGGGGTACACCTTC. This gives the protein CASSPGGQGYTF.

This chain joins TRBV19 and TRBJ1-2; D unresolved. V lost 7 bases to trimming and J lost 4 bases, with 19 bases between them. Germline values: CDR1 LNHDA, CDR2 SQIVND (reference sequence). CDR3 size: 15 residues. This chain's CDR3 is CASNSGMTPSYGYTF. In DNA form, the CDR3 reads TGTGCCAGTAATTCGGGGATGACCCCCTCCTATGGCTACACCTTC.

V gene TRBV20-1 combines with J gene TRBJ1-6, with 9 bases fitting TRBD1. Germline CDR1 DFQATT, CDR2 SNEGSKA (reference sequence). Trimming at V came to 0 bases and at J to 5 bases, leaving 5 bases not matched to a gene. The CDR3 totals 16 residues. CDR3 residues: CSARDGGQGNNSPLHF. Written as DNA, the CDR3 is TGCAGTGCTAGAGATGGGGGACAGGGAAATAATTCACCCCTCCACTTT.

The CDR3 DNA is TGTGCCAGCGCCGAAGATCCAGCGACATCTGGAAACACCATATATTTT. Translated, it gives CASAEDPATSGNTIYF. The V call is TRBV7-2, the J call TRBJ1-3; D gene uncertain. Between the trimmed V and J ends, which lost 8 bases and 1 base, there was a span of 18 bases. The germline V gene has CDR1 SGHTA and CDR2 FQGNSA. The CDR3 runs to 16 residues. The whole variable domain, remainder taken from reference TRBV7-2 and TRBJ1-3, is GAGVSQSPSNKVTEKGKDVELRCDPISGHTALYWYRQSLGQGLEFLIYFQGNSAPDKSGLPSDRFSAERTGGSVSTLTIQRTQQEDSAVYLCASAEDPATSGNTIYFGEGSWLTVV.

This sequence joins TRBV19 and TRBJ2-3; D is possibly TRBD1 (5 bases). The germline gives CDR1 LNHDA, CDR2 SQIVND (reference sequence). The CDR3 totals 15 residues. The germline V and J ends were trimmed by 1 base and 3 bases, with 11 bases remaining between them. The CDR3 reads CASSIGQGLTDTQYF. CDR3 sequence (DNA): TGTGCCAGTAGTATAGGCCAGGGATTGACAGATACGCAGTATTTT.

V usage is TRBV6-8 and J usage is TRBJ2-5; no reliable D call. Germline V lookup: CDR1 MNHGY, CDR2 SAAAGT. CDR3 length: 14 amino acids. Trimming pared 0 bases from V and 9 bases from J, leaving 14 bases between. CDR3 bases: TGTGCCAGCAGTTACTCTGGTCCAGTACGAGCCCAGTACTTC. This gives the protein CASSYSGPVRAQYF.

V usage is TRBV3-1 and J usage is TRBJ1-6, with a tentative D call TRBD1 (5 bases). This CDR3 region has 13 residues. The germline gives CDR1 LGHDT, CDR2 YNNKEL (reference sequence). V gave up 4 bases and J gave up 7 bases, with 8 bases separating them. The CDR3 loop is CASSLYRNSPLHF. The DNA of the CDR3 is TGTGCCAGCAGCCTATACAGGAATTCACCCCTCCACTTT.

J is TRBJ2-7 and V is TRBV7-2; 10 nucleotides line up with TRBD2. Trimming at V came to 5 bases and at J to 6 bases, leaving 10 bases not matched to a gene. From germline, CDR1 is SGHTA and CDR2 FQGNSA. The CDR3 loop spans 15 amino acids. CDR3 sequence: CASSLRASGGGEQYF. As DNA, the CDR3 is TGTGCCAGCAGCCTCCGGGCTAGCGGGGGCGGCGAGCAGTACTTC. The full variable domain, rest sourced from reference TRBV7-2 and TRBJ2-7, is GAGVSQSPSNKVTEKGKDVELRCDPISGHTALYWYRQSLGQGLEFLIYFQGNSAPDKSGLPSDRFSAERTGGSVSTLTIQRTQQEDSAVYLCASSLRASGGGEQYFGPGTRLTVT.

This chain links TRBV20-1 with TRBJ2-7; 10 nucleotides line up with TRBD1. Per the germline V gene, CDR1 is DFQATT and CDR2 is SNEGSKA (reference sequence). V shed 7 bases and J 5 bases; nucleotides not matched to a gene: 14. This CDR3 contains 15 residues. The CDR3 DNA reads TGCAGTGGAGGATCCACGGACAGGGGGTATGACGAGCAGTACTTC. This encodes CSGGSTDRGYDEQYF.

The chain has TRBV20-1 and TRBJ2-1; the match to TRBD2 covers 8 bases. The trim removed 1 base at V and 9 bases at J, leaving 2 bases unmatched. The CDR3 contains 12 residues. The germline V gene encodes CDR1 DFQATT and CDR2 SNEGSKA (reference sequence). The CDR3 sequence: CSARVAGGEQFF. Here the CDR3 DNA reads TGCAGTGCTAGAGTCGCGGGAGGTGAGCAGTTCTTC.

In this sample, this clonotype turned up many times. The chain is built from TRBV7-8 and TRBJ2-7; D gene unclear. The V end was cut by 3 bases, the J end by 3 bases, with 12 bases between. The V gene's germline CDR1 is SGHVS and CDR2 FQNEAQ. CDR3 size: 14 residues. CDR3 bases: TGTGCCAGCAGCTTCAACAGAGCAAACTACGAGCAGTACTTC. This sequence encodes CASSFNRANYEQYF.

At least ten counts were recorded for this clonotype. Its ends do not fully match the called genes, so a read error is possible. The chain combines TRBV12-3 or TRBV12-4 with TRBJ2-7, with D perhaps matching TRBD2 (7 bases). This CDR3 comprises 13 residues. CDR3 sequence: CASSLGGGYEQYF. The CDR3 DNA sequence: TGTGCCAGCAGCTTAGGGGGGGGCTACGAGCAGTACTTC.

This clonotype showed up just once. The J gene is TRBJ2-1, the V gene TRBV20-1; TRBD2 matches at 10 bases. The J segment lost 9 bases and the V segment lost 6 bases, leaving 20 bases of the junction unmatched. Germline loops: CDR1 DFQATT, CDR2 SNEGSKA (reference sequence). CDR3 size: 17 residues. The CDR3 region is CSAAGTSASKRGVEQFF. The CDR3 DNA reads as TGCAGTGCGGCCGGGACTAGCGCCAGTAAGAGGGGGGTTGAGCAGTTCTTC.

The chain joins TRBV5-4 to TRBJ2-1; 12 nucleotides match TRBD2. This CDR3 spans 17 amino acids. CDR1 and CDR2 (germline): SGHNT, YYREEE (reference sequence). Trimming cost V 4 bases and J 5 bases; bases outside gene matches: 10. CDR3 loop: CASSRGGLAGGDNEQFF. CDR3 nucleotides: TGTGCCAGCAGCCGGGGTGGTCTAGCGGGAGGGGACAATGAGCAGTTCTTC.

This clonotype has just a few counts. The chain combines TRBV5-1 with TRBJ2-5, with D possibly matching TRBD2 (6 bases). CDR1 and CDR2 from the germline V gene are SGHRS and YFSETQ. The CDR3 runs to 15 residues. V gave up 1 base and J gave up 1 base, with 11 bases separating them. CDR3 nucleotide sequence: TGCGCCAGCAGCTTGAGTAGCGGATTCCAAGAGACCCAGTACTTC. It translates to CASSLSSGFQETQYF.